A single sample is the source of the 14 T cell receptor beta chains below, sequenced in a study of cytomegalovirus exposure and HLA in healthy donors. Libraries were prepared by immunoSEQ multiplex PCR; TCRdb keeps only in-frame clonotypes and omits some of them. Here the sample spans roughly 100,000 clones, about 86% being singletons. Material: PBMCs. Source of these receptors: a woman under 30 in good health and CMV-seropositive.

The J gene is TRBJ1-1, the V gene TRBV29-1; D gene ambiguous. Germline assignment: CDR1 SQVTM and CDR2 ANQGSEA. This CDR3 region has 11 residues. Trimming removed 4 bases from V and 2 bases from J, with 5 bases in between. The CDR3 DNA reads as TGCAGCGTTGTAACAAACACTGAAGCTTTCTTT. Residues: CSVVTNTEAFF.

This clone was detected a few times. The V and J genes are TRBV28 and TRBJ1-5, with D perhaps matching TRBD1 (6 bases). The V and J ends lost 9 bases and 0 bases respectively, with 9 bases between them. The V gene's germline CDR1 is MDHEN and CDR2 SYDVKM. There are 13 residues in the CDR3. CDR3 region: CASTGYSNQPQHF. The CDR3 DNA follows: TGTGCCAGTACAGGGTATAGCAATCAGCCCCAGCATTTT.

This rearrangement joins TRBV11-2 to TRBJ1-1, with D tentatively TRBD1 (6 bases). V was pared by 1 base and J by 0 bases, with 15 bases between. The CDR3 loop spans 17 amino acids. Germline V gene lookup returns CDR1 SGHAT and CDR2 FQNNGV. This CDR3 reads CASSLVALGALNTEAFF. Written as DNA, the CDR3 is TGTGCCAGCAGCTTAGTAGCGCTGGGGGCATTGAACACTGAAGCTTTCTTT.

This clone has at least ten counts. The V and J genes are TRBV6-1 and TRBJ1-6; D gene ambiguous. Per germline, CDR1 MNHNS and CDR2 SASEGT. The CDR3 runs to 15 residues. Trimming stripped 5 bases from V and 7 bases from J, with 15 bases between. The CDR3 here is CASSLQPSPNSPLHF. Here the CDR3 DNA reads TGTGCCAGCAGTCTACAGCCCTCTCCGAATTCACCCCTCCACTTT.

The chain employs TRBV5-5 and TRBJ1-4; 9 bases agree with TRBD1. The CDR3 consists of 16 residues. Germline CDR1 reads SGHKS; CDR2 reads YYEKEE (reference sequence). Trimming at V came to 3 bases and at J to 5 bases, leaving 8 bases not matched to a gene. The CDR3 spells CASSSHSGTGNEKLFF. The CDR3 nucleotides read TGTGCCAGCAGCTCCCATTCCGGGACAGGGAATGAAAAACTGTTTTTT. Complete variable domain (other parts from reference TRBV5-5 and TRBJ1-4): DAGVTQSPTHLIKTRGQQVTLRCSPISGHKSVSWYQQVLGQGPQFIFQYYEKEERGRGNFPDRFSARQFPNYSSELNVNALLLGDSALYLCASSSHSGTGNEKLFFGSGTQLSVL.

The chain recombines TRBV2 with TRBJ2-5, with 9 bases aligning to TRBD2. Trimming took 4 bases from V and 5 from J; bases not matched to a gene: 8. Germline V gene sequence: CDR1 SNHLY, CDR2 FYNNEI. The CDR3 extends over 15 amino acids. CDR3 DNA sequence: TGTGCCAGCAGTGTCGACGCTAGCGGGATTGAGACCCAGTACTTC. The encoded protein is CASSVDASGIETQYF.

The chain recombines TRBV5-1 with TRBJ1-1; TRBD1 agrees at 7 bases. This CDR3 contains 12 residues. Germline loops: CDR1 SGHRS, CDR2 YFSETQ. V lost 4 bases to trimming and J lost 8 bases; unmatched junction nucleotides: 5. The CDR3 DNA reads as TGCGCCAGCAGCCCGACAGGGAGAGAAGCTTTCTTT. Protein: CASSPTGREAFF.

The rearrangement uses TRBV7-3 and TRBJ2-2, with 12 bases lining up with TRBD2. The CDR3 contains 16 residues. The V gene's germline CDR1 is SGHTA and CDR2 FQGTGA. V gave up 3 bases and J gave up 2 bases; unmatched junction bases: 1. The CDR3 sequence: CASSLTSGGNTGELFF. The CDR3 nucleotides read TGTGCCAGCAGCTTGACTAGCGGGGGTAACACCGGGGAGCTGTTTTTT.

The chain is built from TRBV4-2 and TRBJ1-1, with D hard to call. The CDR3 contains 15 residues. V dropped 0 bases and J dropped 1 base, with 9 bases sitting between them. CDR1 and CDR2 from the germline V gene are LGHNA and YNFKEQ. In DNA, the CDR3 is TGTGCCAGCAGCCAAGATGGCGCAGGGAACACTGAAGCTTTCTTT. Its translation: CASSQDGAGNTEAFF.

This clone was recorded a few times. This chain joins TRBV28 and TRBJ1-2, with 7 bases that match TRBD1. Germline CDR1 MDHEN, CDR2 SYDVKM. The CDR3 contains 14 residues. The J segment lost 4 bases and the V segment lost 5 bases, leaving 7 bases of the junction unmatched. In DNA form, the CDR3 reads TGTGCCAGCAGTATGACAGGGAGCCTCTATGGCTACACCTTC. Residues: CASSMTGSLYGYTF.

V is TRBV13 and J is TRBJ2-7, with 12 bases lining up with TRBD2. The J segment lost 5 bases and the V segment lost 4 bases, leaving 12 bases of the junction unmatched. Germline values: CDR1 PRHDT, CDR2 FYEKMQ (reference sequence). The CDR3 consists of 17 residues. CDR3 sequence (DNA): TGTGCCAGCAGCTATGGGCCTCTAGCGGGGGGGCCCCACGAGCAGTACTTC. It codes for CASSYGPLAGGPHEQYF. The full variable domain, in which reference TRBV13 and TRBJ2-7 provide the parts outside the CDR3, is AAGVIQSPRHLIKEKRETATLKCYPIPRHDTVYWYQQGPGQDPQFLISFYEKMQSDKGSIPDRFSAQQFSDYHSELNMSSLELGDSALYFCASSYGPLAGGPHEQYFGPGTRLTVT.

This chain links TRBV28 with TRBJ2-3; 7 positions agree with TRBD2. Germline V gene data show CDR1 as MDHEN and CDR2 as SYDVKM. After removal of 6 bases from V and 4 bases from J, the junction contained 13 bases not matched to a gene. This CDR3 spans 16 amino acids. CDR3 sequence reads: CASSPESGAPADTQYF. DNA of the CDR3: TGTGCCAGCAGCCCTGAAAGCGGGGCCCCCGCAGATACGCAGTATTTT.

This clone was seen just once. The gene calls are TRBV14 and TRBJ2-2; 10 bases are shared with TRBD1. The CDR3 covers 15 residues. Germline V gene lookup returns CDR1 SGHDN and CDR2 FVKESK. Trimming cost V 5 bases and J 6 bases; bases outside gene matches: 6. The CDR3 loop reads CASSLRTGGPGELFF. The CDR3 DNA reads TGTGCCAGCAGCTTGCGGACAGGGGGACCCGGGGAGCTGTTTTTT.

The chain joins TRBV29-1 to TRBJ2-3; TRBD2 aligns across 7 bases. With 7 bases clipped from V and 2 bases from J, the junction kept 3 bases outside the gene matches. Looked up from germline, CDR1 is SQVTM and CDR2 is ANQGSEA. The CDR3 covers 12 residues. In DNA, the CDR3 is TGCAGCGCCGGGGGGTCCACAGATACGCAGTATTTT. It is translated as CSAGGSTDTQYF.